The rows below give T cell receptor beta chains drawn from one sample of a study of OX40 agonist ivuxolimab in advanced cancers. Produced via immunoSEQ multiplex PCR; TCRdb's table is partial and in-frame only. The repertoire holds tens of thousands of clones, with around 93% as singletons. The sequences come from CD4+ or CD8+ T cells sorted from blood, collected in a trial of the OX40 agonist ivuxolimab. These TCRs come from an adult with an advanced solid tumor such as melanoma, head and neck, liver or kidney cancer. Both conserved end residues are part of each CDR3. The order of the fields is CDR3 length, clone size, D gene, J gene, V gene, CDR3 protein, CDR3 DNA. D genes are given only for firm matches. Part of the rows lack a size; the others show once, few, many or a class for expanded clones.

14 | - | - | TRBJ2-1 | TRBV27 | CASSPDYYYNEQFF | TGTGCCAGCAGTCCAGACTACTACTACAATGAGCAGTTCTTC
13 | - | - | TRBJ1-5 | TRBV6-5 | CASSYGPDQPQHF | TGTGCCAGCAGTTACGGGCCTGATCAGCCCCAGCATTTT
17 | once | TRBD1 | TRBJ1-4 | TRBV5-1 | CASSLGDRGTVLEKLFF | TGCGCCAGCAGCTTAGGGGACAGGGGGACTGTATTAGAAAAACTGTTTTTT
15 | - | TRBD1 | TRBJ1-5 | TRBV7-2 | CASSLVQGADQPQHF | TGTGCCAGCAGCTTAGTGCAGGGGGCGGATCAGCCCCAGCATTTT
13 | - | - | TRBJ1-1 | TRBV15 | CATSRSAWAEAFF | TGTGCCACCAGCAGATCCGCATGGGCTGAAGCTTTCTTT
19 | once | TRBD2 | TRBJ2-3 | TRBV14 | CASSQVLSVAGLSTDTQYF | TGTGCCAGCAGCCAAGTCCTATCTGTAGCGGGGCTGAGCACAGATACGCAGTATTTT
16 | - | - | TRBJ2-3 | TRBV18 | CASSPLDRGGTDTQYF | TGTGCCAGCTCACCATTGGACAGAGGGGGCACAGATACGCAGTATTTT
13 | - | - | TRBJ2-2 | TRBV6-5 | CASSYSGTGELFF | TGTGCCAGCAGTTACTCGGGCACCGGGGAGCTGTTTTTT
14 | - | TRBD1 | TRBJ2-7 | TRBV15 | CATSRSDRGKEQYF | TGTGCCACCAGCAGATCCGACAGGGGTAAAGAGCAGTACTTC
16 | - | - | TRBJ1-3 | TRBV28 | CARAPKAETSGNTIYF | TGTGCCAGGGCCCCCAAGGCAGAAACCTCTGGAAACACCATATATTTT
18 | - | TRBD2 | TRBJ2-1 | TRBV5-8 | CASSLRLQVTGGYNEQFF | TGTGCCAGCAGCTTGCGGCTACAAGTGACGGGGGGCTACAATGAGCAGTTCTTC
14 | - | - | TRBJ1-1 | TRBV15 | CATRGVAGRTEAFF | TGTGCCACCAGAGGTGTGGCAGGGCGGACTGAAGCTTTCTTT
11 | - | - | TRBJ1-2 | TRBV27 | CASSAGAGYTF | TGTGCCAGCAGTGCCGGGGCTGGCTACACCTTC
13 | - | - | TRBJ2-7 | TRBV29-1 | CSVEDGKRNEQYF | TGCAGCGTTGAAGATGGCAAGAGGAACGAGCAGTACTTC
15 | - | TRBD2 | TRBJ2-7 | TRBV4-1 | CASSPQTSESYEQYF | TGCGCCAGCAGCCCACAGACTAGCGAGTCCTACGAGCAGTACTTC
15 | - | - | TRBJ1-1 | TRBV14 | CASSGRATMNTEAFF | TGTGCCAGCAGCGGACGGGCCACTATGAACACTGAAGCTTTCTTT
13 | few | - | TRBJ1-1 | TRBV4-1 | CASSHPVGAEAFF | TGCGCCAGCAGCCACCCCGTGGGGGCGGAAGCTTTCTTT
14 | - | - | TRBJ2-7 | TRBV11-2 | CASSLGGSSYEQYF | TGTGCCAGCAGCCTAGGGGGGTCGAGCTACGAGCAGTACTTC
14 | - | - | TRBJ2-5 | TRBV28 | CASRDVRVLETQYF | TGTGCCAGCAGGGACGTCCGGGTGTTAGAGACCCAGTACTTC
15 | once | - | TRBJ2-3 | TRBV27 | CASSFGLASTDTQYF | TGTGCCAGCAGTTTCGGGCTCGCCAGCACAGATACGCAGTATTTT
13 | - | - | TRBJ1-1 | TRBV19 | CASRGGSNTEAFF | TGTGCCAGTAGGGGGGGGTCGAACACTGAAGCTTTCTTT
11 | - | - | TRBJ2-7 | TRBV7-9 | CASRRDYEQYF | TGTGCCAGCAGGAGGGACTACGAGCAGTACTTC
14 | - | - | TRBJ2-5 | TRBV7-6 | CASSLQWGTETQYF | TGTGCCAGCAGCTTACAATGGGGGACGGAGACCCAGTACTTC
13 | - | - | TRBJ2-7 | TRBV10-2 | CASSAGLTYEQYF | TGCGCCAGCAGTGCCGGCCTCACCTACGAGCAGTACTTC
17 | - | TRBD1 | TRBJ2-4 | TRBV5-4 | CASTSRDRGIAKNIQYF | TGTGCCAGCACCTCCCGGGACAGGGGTATAGCCAAAAACATTCAGTACTTC
17 | - | - | TRBJ2-3 | TRBV5-6 | CASSLSEGARSTDTQYF | TGTGCCAGCAGCTTGTCCGAAGGGGCGCGGAGCACAGATACGCAGTATTTT
14 | - | - | TRBJ2-5 | TRBV29-1 | CSAYFGESQETQYF | TGCAGCGCTTACTTCGGGGAATCCCAAGAGACCCAGTACTTC
15 | - | TRBD1 | TRBJ2-7 | TRBV4-3 | CASSPGQGAEYEQYF | TGCGCCAGCAGCCCGGGACAGGGGGCTGAGTACGAGCAGTACTTC
15 | - | TRBD2 | TRBJ2-3 | TRBV27 | CASCPAGGLGDTQYF | TGTGCCAGCTGCCCAGCGGGGGGGCTTGGAGATACGCAGTATTTT
15 | - | - | TRBJ2-7 | TRBV9 | CASSVGQGYSYEQYF | TGTGCCAGCAGCGTAGGTCAGGGGTACTCCTACGAGCAGTACTTC
17 | - | TRBD2 | TRBJ2-7 | TRBV4-1 | CASSQERAGAGDYEQYF | TGCGCCAGCAGCCAAGAAAGAGCGGGGGCAGGGGACTACGAGCAGTACTTC
15 | - | - | TRBJ2-7 | TRBV9 | CASSADRTGDAEQYF | TGTGCCAGCAGCGCCGACCGAACTGGCGATGCCGAGCAGTACTTC
15 | - | - | TRBJ2-1 | TRBV5-4 | CASSPAGQPYNEQFF | TGTGCCAGCAGCCCTGCGGGACAGCCCTACAATGAGCAGTTCTTC
13 | - | TRBD1 | TRBJ2-1 | TRBV7-9 | CASSNDRGYEQFF | TGTGCCAGCAGTAACGACAGGGGTTACGAGCAGTTCTTC
15 | few | TRBD1 | TRBJ2-7 | TRBV7-8 | CATRRGQGPSYEQYF | TGTGCCACCAGAAGGGGACAGGGACCCTCCTACGAGCAGTACTTC
14 | - | - | TRBJ2-7 | TRBV21-1 | CASSARQGAKEQYF | TGTGCCAGCAGCGCAAGACAGGGGGCTAAAGAGCAGTACTTC
13 | - | - | TRBJ1-1 | TRBV19 | CASSFLGQLEAFF | TGTGCCAGTAGTTTCCTAGGACAGCTTGAAGCTTTCTTT
15 | few | - | TRBJ1-1 | TRBV5-1 | CASSLAGEKNTEAFF | TGCGCCAGCAGCCTAGCCGGGGAGAAAAACACTGAAGCTTTCTTT
14 | - | TRBD1 | TRBJ2-7 | TRBV6-5 | CASSPGTGPYEQYF | TGTGCCAGCAGTCCGGGGACAGGGCCCTACGAGCAGTACTTC
14 | - | - | TRBJ2-2 | TRBV7-9 | CASSGGLNTGELFF | TGTGCCAGCAGCGGGGGACTGAACACCGGGGAGCTGTTTTTT
16 | - | - | TRBJ2-7 | TRBV5-1 | CASSLVGGAPTDEQYF | TGCGCCAGCAGCTTGGTAGGAGGGGCCCCCACCGACGAGCAGTACTTC
16 | once | TRBD2 | TRBJ2-1 | TRBV5-1 | CASSLILAGGYNEQFF | TGCGCCAGCAGCTTGATACTAGCGGGGGGTTACAATGAGCAGTTCTTC
15 | - | - | TRBJ2-1 | TRBV27 | CASASPAELYNEQFF | TGTGCCAGCGCCTCTCCGGCGGAGCTCTACAATGAGCAGTTCTTC
18 | - | TRBD2 | TRBJ2-3 | TRBV11-2 | CASSSLGLPSLTTDTQYF | TGTGCCAGCAGCTCCTTGGGACTACCTTCACTGACCACAGATACGCAGTATTTT
16 | once | - | TRBJ1-3 | TRBV2 | CASTDIEDFSGNTIYF | TGTGCCAGCACGGACATAGAAGATTTCTCTGGAAACACCATATATTTT
16 | - | TRBD1 | TRBJ2-1 | TRBV27 | CASSQPRDRGGDEQFF | TGTGCCAGCAGCCAACCTCGGGACAGGGGTGGCGATGAGCAGTTCTTC
11 | - | - | TRBJ2-1 | TRBV20-1 | CSAGSEREQFF | TGCAGTGCTGGTAGTGAACGGGAGCAGTTCTTC
14 | - | TRBD1 | TRBJ2-3 | TRBV10-2 | CAVPQGALPDTQYF | TGCGCAGTCCCGCAGGGGGCTTTGCCAGATACGCAGTATTTT
12 | - | - | TRBJ2-7 | TRBV29-1 | CSAGTDSYEQYF | TGCAGCGCTGGGACGGACTCCTACGAGCAGTACTTC
17 | - | TRBD1 | TRBJ2-1 | TRBV27 | CASSPEQGSSSYNEQFF | TGTGCCAGCAGTCCGGAACAGGGGTCTAGCTCCTACAATGAGCAGTTCTTC
14 | - | - | TRBJ2-2 | TRBV9 | CASSIGVNTGELFF | TGTGCCAGCAGTATCGGGGTGAACACCGGGGAGCTGTTTTTT
14 | - | TRBD2 | TRBJ2-7 | TRBV2 | CASSVLAGVYEQYF | TGTGCCAGCAGCGTACTAGCGGGAGTATACGAGCAGTACTTC
12 | - | TRBD1 | TRBJ2-7 | TRBV5-1 | CASSLQGAEQYF | TGCGCCAGCAGCTTGCAGGGGGCCGAGCAGTACTTC